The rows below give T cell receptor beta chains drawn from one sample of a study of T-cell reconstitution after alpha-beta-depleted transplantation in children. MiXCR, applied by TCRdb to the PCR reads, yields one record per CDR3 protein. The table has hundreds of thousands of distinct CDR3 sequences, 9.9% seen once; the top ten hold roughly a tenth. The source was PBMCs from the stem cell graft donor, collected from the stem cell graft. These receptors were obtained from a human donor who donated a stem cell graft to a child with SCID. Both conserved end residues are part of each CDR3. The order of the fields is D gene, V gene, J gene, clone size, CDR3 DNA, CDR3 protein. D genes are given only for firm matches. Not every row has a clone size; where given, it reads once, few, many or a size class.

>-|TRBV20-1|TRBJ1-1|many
TGCAGTGCCCCTGGACCTTTCCCTGAAGCTTTCTTT
CSAPGPFPEAFF
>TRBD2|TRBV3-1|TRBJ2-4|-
TGTGCCAGCAGCCAAGTGGGGGGGAACGCCAAAAACATTCAGTACTTC
CASSQVGGNAKNIQYF
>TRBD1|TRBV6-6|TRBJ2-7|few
TGTGCCAGCAGTAACGACAGGGGAAGGTCCTTC
CASSNDRGRSF
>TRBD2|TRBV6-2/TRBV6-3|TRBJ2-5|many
TGTGCCAGCAGTTACTCGAAGTCTAGCGGGGCCGACAAAGAGACCCAGTACTTC
CASSYSKSSGADKETQYF
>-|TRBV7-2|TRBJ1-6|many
TGTGCCAGCAGCTTGGGGATACCCTATAATTCACCCCTCCACTTT
CASSLGIPYNSPLHF
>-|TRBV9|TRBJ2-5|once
TGTGCCAGCAGCGTAGATCTTTACCAAGAGACCCAGTACTTC
CASSVDLYQETQYF
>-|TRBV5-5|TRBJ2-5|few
TGTGCCAGCAGCTTGGGGGCGTGGGGAGAGACCCAGTACTTC
CASSLGAWGETQYF
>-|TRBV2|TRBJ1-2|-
TGTGCCAGCAGTGAAAAGGCATTTGGCTACACCTTC
CASSEKAFGYTF
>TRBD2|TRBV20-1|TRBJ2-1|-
TGCAGTGCTAGAGATCTGCGCGGGGGGCGCGGAGGGGAGCAGTTCTTC
CSARDLRGGRGGEQFF
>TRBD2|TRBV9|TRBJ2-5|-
TGTGCCAGCAGCGTAGGAAGGCAAACGGGGGGGCTTTTGGAGACCCAGTACTTC
CASSVGRQTGGLLETQYF
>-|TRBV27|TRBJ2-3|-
TGTGCCAGCATAGGAGGGTACTCAGATACGCAGTATTTT
CASIGGYSDTQYF
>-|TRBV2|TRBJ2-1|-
TGTGCCAGCGCCCATCGGCCAGGGGGGACCTCCTCGATTTCCTACAATGAGCAGTTCTTC
CASAHRPGGTSSISYNEQFF
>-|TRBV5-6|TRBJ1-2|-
TGTGCCAGCAGCACCGGGCAGGCCGTCTATGGCTACACCTTC
CASSTGQAVYGYTF
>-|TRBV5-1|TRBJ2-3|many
TGCGCCAGCAGCTCGGACGGACGGATCATTAGCACAGATACGCAGTATTTT
CASSSDGRIISTDTQYF
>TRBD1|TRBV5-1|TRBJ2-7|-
TGCGCCAGCAGTAAATCGGGACAGAACTACGAGCAGTACTTC
CASSKSGQNYEQYF
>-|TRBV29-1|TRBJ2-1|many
TGCAGCGTTCTGCCTTCAGGGTACAATGAGCAGTTCTTC
CSVLPSGYNEQFF
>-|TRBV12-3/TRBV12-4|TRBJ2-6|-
TGTGCCAGCAGTTTTGTTTCCTCCGCCTCTGGGGCCAACGTCCTGACTTTC
CASSFVSSASGANVLTF
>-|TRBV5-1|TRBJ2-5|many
TGCGCCAGCAGCTTGGGTCGGGCAGAAGAGACCCAGTACTTC
CASSLGRAEETQYF
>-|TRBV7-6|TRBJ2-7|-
TGTGCCAGCAGCTTAGATGATGACCTCTCCTACGAGCAGTACTTC
CASSLDDDLSYEQYF
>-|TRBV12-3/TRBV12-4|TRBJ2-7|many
TGTGCCAGCAGAAGAGACGGGATATCCTACGAGCAGTACTTC
CASRRDGISYEQYF
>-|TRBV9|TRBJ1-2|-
TGTGCCAGCAGCTCCCTCGGGACCGCGGGAGGCTACACCTTC
CASSSLGTAGGYTF
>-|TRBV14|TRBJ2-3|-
TGTGCCAGCAACAGGGCGGGACCTAGCACAGATACGCAGTATTTT
CASNRAGPSTDTQYF
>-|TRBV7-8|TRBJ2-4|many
TGTGCCAGCAGCCTAAACAGGGCTGGAGGGATTCAGTACTTC
CASSLNRAGGIQYF
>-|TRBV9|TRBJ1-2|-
TGTGCCAGCAGCGTATGGGACTATGGCTACACCTTC
CASSVWDYGYTF
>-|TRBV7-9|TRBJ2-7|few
TGTGCCAGCAGGCCGACAAGTCCCTACGAGCAGTACTTC
CASRPTSPYEQYF
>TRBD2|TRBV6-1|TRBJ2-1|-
TGTGCCAGCAGCCGGGGACTAGCGGGGCGGCAGGATGAGCAGTTCTTC
CASSRGLAGRQDEQFF
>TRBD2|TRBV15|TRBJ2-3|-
TGTGCCACCAGCAGAGATTTAGCGGGGGGAGTCACAGATACGCAGTATTTT
CATSRDLAGGVTDTQYF
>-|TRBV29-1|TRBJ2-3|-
TGCAGCGTTGAGCGGGGGCCTCGGGCAGATACGCAGTATTTT
CSVERGPRADTQYF
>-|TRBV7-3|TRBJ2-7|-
TGTGGCAGCAGCTTAGGAGCAGGGTACTACGAGCAGTACTTC
CGSSLGAGYYEQYF
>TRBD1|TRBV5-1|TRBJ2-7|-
TGCGCCAGCAGCCAGGTAACAGGGGGAGGCGAGCAGTACTTC
CASSQVTGGGEQYF
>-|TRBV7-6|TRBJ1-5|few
TGTGCCAGCAGCCCCTGGGGCCGAGGCAATCAGCCCCAGCATTTT
CASSPWGRGNQPQHF
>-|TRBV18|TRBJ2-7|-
TGTGCCAGCTCACCCCCCGGGTCAAGCTCCTACGAGCAGTACTTC
CASSPPGSSSYEQYF
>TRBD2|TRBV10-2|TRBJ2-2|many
TGCGCCAGCAGTGCCGATCCGGGGGGGCGAATCGGGGAGCTGTTTTTT
CASSADPGGRIGELFF
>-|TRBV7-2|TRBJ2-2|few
TGTGCCAGCAGCTCCGTAGGCCGGAACACCGGGGAGCTGTTTTTT
CASSSVGRNTGELFF
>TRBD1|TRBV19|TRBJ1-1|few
TGTGCCAGTAGTAACGTACCGGGACAGGGGACTTTCTTT
CASSNVPGQGTFF
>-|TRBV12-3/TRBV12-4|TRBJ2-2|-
TGTGCCAACCTCTCACCCACCAACACCGGGGAGCTGTTTTTT
CANLSPTNTGELFF
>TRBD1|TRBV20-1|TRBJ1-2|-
TGCAGTGCTAGAGGGGTTGGACAGGGGGTGGTTGGCTACACCTTC
CSARGVGQGVVGYTF
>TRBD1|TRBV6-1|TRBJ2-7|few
TGTGCCAGCAGGTCAGGACAGGGGTCCTACGAGCAGTACTTC
CASRSGQGSYEQYF
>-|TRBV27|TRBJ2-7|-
TGTGCCAGCTCAAAGCCAGGGTTCGAGCAGTACTTC
CASSKPGFEQYF
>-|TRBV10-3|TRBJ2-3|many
TGTGCCATCAGCTTCTCAGGGGATACGCAGTATTTT
CAISFSGDTQYF
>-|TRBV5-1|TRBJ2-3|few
TGCGCCAGCAGCTATGGACGAGTCCCAGATACGCAGTATTTT
CASSYGRVPDTQYF
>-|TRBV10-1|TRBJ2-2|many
TGCGCCAGCAGCGACCCTTTAGAGGGGACCACCGGGGAGCTGTTTTTT
CASSDPLEGTTGELFF
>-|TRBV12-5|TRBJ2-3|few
TGTGCTAGTGGCCCTGGGGCCGGGACGCAGTATTTT
CASGPGAGTQYF
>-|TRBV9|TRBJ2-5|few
TGTGCCAGCAGCGGTATCGGGACGGGGTCGACCCAGTACTTC
CASSGIGTGSTQYF
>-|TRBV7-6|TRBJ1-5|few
TGTGCCAGCAGCTTAGGCACGGAACGGCCCCAGCATTTT
CASSLGTERPQHF